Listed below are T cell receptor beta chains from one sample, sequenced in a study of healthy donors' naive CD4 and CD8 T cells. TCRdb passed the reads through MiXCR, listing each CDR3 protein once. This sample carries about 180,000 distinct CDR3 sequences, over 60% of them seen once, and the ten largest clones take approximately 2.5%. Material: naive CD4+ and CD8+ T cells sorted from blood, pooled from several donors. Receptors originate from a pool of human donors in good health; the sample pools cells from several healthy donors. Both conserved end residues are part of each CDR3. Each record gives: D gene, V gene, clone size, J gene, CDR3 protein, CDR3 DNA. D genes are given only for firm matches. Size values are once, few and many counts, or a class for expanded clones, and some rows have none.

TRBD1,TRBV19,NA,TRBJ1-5,CASSTPTGYYQPQHF,TGTGCCAGTAGTACCCCGACAGGGTACTATCAGCCCCAGCATTTT
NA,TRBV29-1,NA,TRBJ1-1,CSVVKVMNTEAFF,TGCAGCGTTGTCAAGGTTATGAACACTGAAGCTTTCTTT
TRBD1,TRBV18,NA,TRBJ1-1,CASSPPPGTEFDTEAFF,TGTGCCAGCTCACCACCCCCGGGGACAGAGTTCGACACTGAAGCTTTCTTT
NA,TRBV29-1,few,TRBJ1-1,CSVIVNAVNTEAFF,TGCAGCGTTATCGTGAACGCCGTGAACACTGAAGCTTTCTTT
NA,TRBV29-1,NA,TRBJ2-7,CSVDQGPYEQYF,TGCAGCGTTGATCAGGGTCCCTACGAGCAGTACTTC
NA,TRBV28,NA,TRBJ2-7,CASSLERQALYEQYF,TGTGCCAGCAGTTTAGAAAGACAGGCCCTCTACGAGCAGTACTTC
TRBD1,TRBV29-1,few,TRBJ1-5,CSAEGTEEFSNQPQHF,TGCAGCGCCGAGGGGACAGAAGAATTTAGCAATCAGCCCCAGCATTTT
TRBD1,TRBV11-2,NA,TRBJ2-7,CASSLRRDSLYEQYF,TGTGCCAGCAGCTTACGCCGGGACAGCCTCTACGAGCAGTACTTC
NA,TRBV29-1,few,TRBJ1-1,CSVMGRLNTEAFF,TGCAGCGTTATGGGCAGGCTGAACACTGAAGCTTTCTTT
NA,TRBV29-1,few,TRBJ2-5,CSVVRIQETQYF,TGCAGCGTTGTGCGGATCCAAGAGACCCAGTACTTC
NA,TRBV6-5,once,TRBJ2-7,CASSQTGKAYEQYF,TGTGCCAGCAGCCAGACCGGGAAGGCCTACGAGCAGTACTTC
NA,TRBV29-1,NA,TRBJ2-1,CSADPEYNEQFF,TGCAGCGCCGATCCCGAATACAATGAGCAGTTCTTC
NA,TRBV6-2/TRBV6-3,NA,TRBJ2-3,CASSPGAVTDTQYF,TGTGCCAGCAGTCCCGGGGCGGTCACAGATACGCAGTATTTT
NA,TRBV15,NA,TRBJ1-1,CATSRDRVTEAFF,TGTGCCACCAGCAGAGATAGAGTCACTGAAGCTTTCTTT
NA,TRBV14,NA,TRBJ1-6,CASSPRDRYNSPLHF,TGTGCCAGCAGTCCTCGGGACCGGTATAATTCACCCCTCCACTTT
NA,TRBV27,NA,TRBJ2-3,CASTITSFGSDTQYF,TGTGCCAGCACAATTACTAGTTTTGGGTCAGATACGCAGTATTTT
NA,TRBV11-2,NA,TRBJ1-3,CASSSPQPDSGNTIYF,TGTGCCAGCAGCTCCCCTCAGCCAGATTCTGGAAACACCATATATTTT
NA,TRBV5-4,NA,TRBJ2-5,CASSLDPGEETQYF,TGTGCCAGCAGCTTGGATCCCGGGGAAGAGACCCAGTACTTC
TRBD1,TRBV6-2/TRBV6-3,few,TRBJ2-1,CASRATSGTVYNEQFF,TGTGCCAGCAGAGCCACCTCCGGGACAGTCTACAATGAGCAGTTCTTC
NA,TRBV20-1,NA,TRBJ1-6,CSAPEVSRRSSPLHF,TGCAGTGCCCCCGAGGTGTCAAGGCGCAGTTCACCCCTCCACTTT
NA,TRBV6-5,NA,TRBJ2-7,CASGAGPYEQYF,TGTGCCAGCGGCGCAGGGCCCTACGAGCAGTACTTC
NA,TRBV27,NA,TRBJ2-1,CATKGQSSYNEQFF,TGTGCCACCAAGGGGCAAAGCTCCTACAATGAGCAGTTCTTC
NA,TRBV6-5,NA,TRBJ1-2,CASSRGGKSNYGYTF,TGTGCCAGCAGTCGCGGCGGAAAATCTAACTATGGCTACACCTTC
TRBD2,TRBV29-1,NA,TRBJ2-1,CSVEDWRERDEQFF,TGCAGCGTTGAAGATTGGCGGGAGAGGGATGAGCAGTTCTTC
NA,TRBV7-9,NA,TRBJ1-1,CASSLSPSHEAFF,TGTGCCAGCAGCTTATCCCCAAGCCATGAAGCTTTCTTT
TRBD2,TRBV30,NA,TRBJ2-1,CAWSVRGSRDEQFF,TGTGCCTGGAGTGTACGCGGGAGCAGAGATGAGCAGTTCTTC
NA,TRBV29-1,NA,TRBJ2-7,CSVVNTGNYEQYF,TGCAGCGTTGTTAATACGGGGAACTACGAGCAGTACTTC
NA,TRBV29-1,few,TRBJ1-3,CSVADTGNTIYF,TGCAGCGTTGCGGACACTGGAAACACCATATATTTT
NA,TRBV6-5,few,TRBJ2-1,CASRDTSTEQFF,TGTGCCAGCAGGGATACTAGCACAGAGCAGTTCTTC
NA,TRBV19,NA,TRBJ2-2,CASRGPNTGELFF,TGTGCCAGTCGCGGACCGAACACCGGGGAGCTGTTTTTT
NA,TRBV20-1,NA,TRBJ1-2,CSAPYDKGGYGYTF,TGCAGTGCCCCATATGACAAGGGGGGTTATGGCTACACCTTC
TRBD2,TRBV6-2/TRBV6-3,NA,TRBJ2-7,CASSYRLAGAYEQYF,TGTGCCAGCAGTTACAGGCTAGCGGGGGCCTACGAGCAGTACTTC
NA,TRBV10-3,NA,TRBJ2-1,CATGRGGSYNEQFF,TGTGCCACCGGGCGGGGCGGGTCCTACAATGAGCAGTTCTTC
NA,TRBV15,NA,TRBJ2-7,CATSAEGARTYEQYF,TGTGCCACAAGCGCAGAAGGAGCCCGAACCTACGAGCAGTACTTC
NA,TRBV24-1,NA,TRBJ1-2,CATSERTANYGYTF,TGTGCCACCAGTGAAAGGACAGCGAACTATGGCTACACCTTC
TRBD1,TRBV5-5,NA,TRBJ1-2,CASSPRTGGDYGYTF,TGTGCCAGCAGCCCCCGGACAGGGGGCGACTATGGCTACACCTTC
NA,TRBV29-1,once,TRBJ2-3,CSFEGRGHRPDTQYF,TGCAGCTTTGAGGGTAGGGGACACAGGCCAGATACGCAGTATTTT
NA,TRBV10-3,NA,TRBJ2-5,CAISEWDRQETQYF,TGTGCCATCAGTGAGTGGGACCGGCAAGAGACCCAGTACTTC